One TCR beta chain is described in this entry. Generated by immunoSEQ multiplex PCR, the TCRdb table keeps only in-frame clones and is missing some. The sample has roughly 150,000 clones, about 85% seen once. This specimen belongs to a study of blood T cell repertoires in COVID-19. As for the study in general: COVID-19 samples from acute and convalescent phases originated in the United States, Italy and Spain. T cells, B-cell-depleted T cells, or PBMCs supplied cDNA or gDNA.

CDR1 WNHNN and CDR2 SYGVQD come from the germline V gene (reference sequence). Trimming at V came to 1 base and at J to 4 bases, leaving 6 bases not matched to a gene. The CDR3 has 16 residues. Recruited during active infection, patients (from Seattle) were subsequently followed longitudinally. The chain carries TRBV10-1 and TRBJ1-1; 10 bases fit TRBD1. Sequences were obtained from peripheral blood. The source of this sequence is a man older than 75 with COVID-19, enrolled during active disease. The CDR3 coding sequence is TGCGCCAGCAGTGAGTTGAGGGGACAGGGGCGCACTGAAGCTTTCTTT. It encodes CASSELRGQGRTEAFF.